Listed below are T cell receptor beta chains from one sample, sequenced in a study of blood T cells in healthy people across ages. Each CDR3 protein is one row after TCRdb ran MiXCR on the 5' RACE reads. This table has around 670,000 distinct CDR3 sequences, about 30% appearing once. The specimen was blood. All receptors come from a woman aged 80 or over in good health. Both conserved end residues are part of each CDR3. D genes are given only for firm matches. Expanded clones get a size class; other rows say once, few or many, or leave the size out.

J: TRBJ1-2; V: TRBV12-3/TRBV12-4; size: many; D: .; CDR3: CASRDRQGKVSGYTF; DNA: TGTGCCAGCAGGGATAGGCAGGGAAAAGTGTCTGGCTACACCTTC
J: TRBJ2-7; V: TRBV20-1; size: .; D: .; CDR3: CSAGAANSYEQYF; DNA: TGCAGTGCTGGGGCGGCGAACTCCTACGAGCAGTACTTC
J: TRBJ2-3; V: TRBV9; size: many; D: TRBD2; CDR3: CASSASTSGGGDTQYF; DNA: TGTGCCAGCAGCGCATCGACTAGCGGGGGTGGAGATACGCAGTATTTT
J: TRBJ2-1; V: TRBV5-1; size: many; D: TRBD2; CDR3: CASSLGAAGGSGEQFF; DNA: TGCGCCAGCAGCTTGGGGGCAGCGGGGGGTTCGGGTGAGCAGTTCTTC
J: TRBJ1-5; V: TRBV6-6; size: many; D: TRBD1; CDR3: CASSPDRGRQPQHF; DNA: TGTGCCAGCAGTCCCGACAGGGGTAGACAGCCCCAGCATTTT
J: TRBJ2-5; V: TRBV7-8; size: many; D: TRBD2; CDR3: CASSPGVAGGQETQYF; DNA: TGTGCCAGCAGCCCCGGGGTAGCGGGGGGGCAAGAGACCCAGTACTTC
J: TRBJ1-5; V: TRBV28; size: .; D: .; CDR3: CASTPDRVNQPQHF; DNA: TGTGCCAGCACCCCGGACAGAGTAAATCAGCCCCAGCATTTT
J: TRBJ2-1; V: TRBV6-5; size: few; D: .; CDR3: CASSYSPPSGVYNEQFF; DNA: TGTGCCAGCAGTTATTCCCCCCCGTCAGGGGTCTACAATGAGCAGTTCTTC
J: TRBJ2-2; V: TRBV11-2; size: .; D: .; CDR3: CASSRADVDTGELFF; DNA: TGTGCCAGCAGCCGTGCGGACGTAGACACCGGGGAGCTGTTTTTT
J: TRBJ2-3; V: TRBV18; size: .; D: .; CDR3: CASSPGVADTQYF; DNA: TGTGCCAGCTCACCGGGGGTGGCAGATACGCAGTATTTT
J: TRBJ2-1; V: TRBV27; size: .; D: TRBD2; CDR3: CASRTGAGGEQFF; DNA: TGTGCCAGCAGGACGGGAGCGGGAGGGGAGCAGTTCTTC
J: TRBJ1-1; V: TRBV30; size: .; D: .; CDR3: CAWSRTDPTEAFF; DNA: TGTGCCTGGAGTCGAACGGATCCCACTGAAGCTTTCTTT
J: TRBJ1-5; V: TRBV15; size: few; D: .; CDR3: CATSPRLGSQPQHF; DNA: TGTGCCACCAGCCCTCGTTTAGGGAGCCAGCCCCAGCATTTT
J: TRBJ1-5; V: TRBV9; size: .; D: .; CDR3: CASSAGQTNQPRHF; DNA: TGTGCCAGCAGCGCTGGACAGACCAATCAGCCCCGGCATTTT
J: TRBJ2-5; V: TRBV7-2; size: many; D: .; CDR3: CASSSPDRGQETQYF; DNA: TGTGCCAGCAGCTCGCCCGATCGGGGCCAAGAGACCCAGTACTTC
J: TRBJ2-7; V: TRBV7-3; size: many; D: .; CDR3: CASSPSASSYEQYF; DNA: TGTGCCAGCAGCCCAAGCGCGAGCTCCTACGAGCAGTACTTC
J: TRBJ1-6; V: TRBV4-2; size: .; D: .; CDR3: CASSQDLGDSPPHF; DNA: TGTGCCAGCAGCCAAGATCTAGGGGATTCACCCCCCCACTTT
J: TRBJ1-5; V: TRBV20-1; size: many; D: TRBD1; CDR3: CSALGRVGTGKGQPQHF; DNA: TGCAGTGCCCTAGGTAGGGTCGGGACAGGGAAGGGTCAGCCCCAGCATTTT
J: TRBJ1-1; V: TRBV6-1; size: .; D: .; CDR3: CASGSKVQNTEAFF; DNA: TGTGCCAGCGGGTCTAAGGTACAGAACACTGAAGCTTTCTTT
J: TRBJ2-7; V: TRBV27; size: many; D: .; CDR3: CASRTGNYEQYF; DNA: TGTGCCAGCAGAACAGGGAACTACGAGCAGTACTTC
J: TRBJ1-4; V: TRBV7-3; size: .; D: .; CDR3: CASSLTGVTNEKLFF; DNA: TGTGCCAGCAGCTTAACAGGAGTGACTAATGAAAAACTGTTTTTT
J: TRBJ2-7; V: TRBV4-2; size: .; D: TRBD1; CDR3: CAGSQAGTGAYEQYF; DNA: TGTGCCGGCAGCCAAGCCGGGACAGGGGCCTACGAGCAGTACTTC
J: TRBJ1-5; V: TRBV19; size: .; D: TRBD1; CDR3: CASSKPGQVVVGVANQPQHF; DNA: TGTGCCAGTAGTAAACCGGGACAGGTAGTCGTGGGCGTAGCGAATCAGCCCCAGCATTTT
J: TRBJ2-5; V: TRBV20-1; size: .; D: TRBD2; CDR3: CSAVLASRQYF; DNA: TGCAGTGCCGTACTAGCGTCCCGGCAGTACTTC
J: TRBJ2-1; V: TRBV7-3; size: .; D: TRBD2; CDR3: CASSLGIFPGLAGDNEQFF; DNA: TGTGCCAGCAGCTTAGGGATATTTCCGGGACTAGCGGGAGACAATGAGCAGTTCTTC
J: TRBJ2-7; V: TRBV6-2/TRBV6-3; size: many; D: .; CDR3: CASSGQRVYEQYF; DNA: TGTGCCAGCAGTGGACAGAGGGTATACGAGCAGTACTTC
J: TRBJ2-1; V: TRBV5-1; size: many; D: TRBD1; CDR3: CASSLRAQGAYYNEQFF; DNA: TGCGCCAGCAGCTTGAGGGCTCAGGGGGCTTACTACAATGAGCAGTTCTTC
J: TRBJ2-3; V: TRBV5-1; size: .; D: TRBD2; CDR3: CASSPDGGGPTDTQYF; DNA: TGCGCCAGCAGCCCGGATGGCGGGGGTCCCACAGATACGCAGTATTTT
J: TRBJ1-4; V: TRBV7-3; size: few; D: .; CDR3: CASSSDSEEKLFF; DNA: TGTGCCAGCAGCTCAGATTCTGAAGAAAAACTGTTTTTT
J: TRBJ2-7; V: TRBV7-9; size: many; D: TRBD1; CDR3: CASSLKGGTDVFTYEQYF; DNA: TGTGCCAGCAGCTTAAAAGGTGGGACAGACGTTTTTACCTACGAGCAGTACTTC
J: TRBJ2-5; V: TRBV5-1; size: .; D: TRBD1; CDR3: CASSVDRGDDNEQYF; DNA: TGCGCCAGCAGTGTCGACAGGGGGGACGACAATGAGCAGTACTTC
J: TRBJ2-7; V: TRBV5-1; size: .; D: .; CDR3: CASSPGIFPYEQYF; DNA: TGCGCCAGCAGCCCGGGGATCTTTCCCTACGAGCAGTACTTC
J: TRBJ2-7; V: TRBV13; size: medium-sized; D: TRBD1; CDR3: CASSPDRGDEQYF; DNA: TGTGCCAGCAGCCCGGACAGGGGCGACGAGCAGTACTTC
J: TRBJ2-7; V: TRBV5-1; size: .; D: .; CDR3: CASSFQFSEWYEQYF; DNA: TGCGCCAGCAGTTTCCAATTTTCGGAGTGGTACGAGCAGTACTTC
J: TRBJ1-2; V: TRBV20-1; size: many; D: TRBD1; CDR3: CSARTGEYGYTF; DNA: TGCAGTGCTAGGACAGGGGAATATGGCTACACCTTC
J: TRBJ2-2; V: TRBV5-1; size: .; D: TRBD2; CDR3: CASSWTTSGGRGTGELFF; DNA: TGCGCCAGCAGCTGGACGACTAGCGGGGGGCGAGGCACCGGGGAGCTGTTTTTT
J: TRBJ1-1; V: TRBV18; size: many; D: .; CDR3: CASSPQVNTEAFF; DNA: TGTGCCAGCTCACCACAAGTGAACACTGAAGCTTTCTTT
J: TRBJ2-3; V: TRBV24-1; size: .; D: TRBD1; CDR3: CVTSDPGQGASDTQYF; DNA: TGTGTCACCAGTGACCCGGGGCAGGGGGCGAGCGATACGCAGTATTTT
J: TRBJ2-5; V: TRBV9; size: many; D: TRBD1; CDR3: CASSVTGQGIGETQYF; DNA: TGTGCCAGCAGCGTGACGGGACAGGGCATCGGAGAGACCCAGTACTTC
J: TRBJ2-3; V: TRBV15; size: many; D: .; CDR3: CATSARGVGPTDTQYF; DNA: TGTGCCACCAGCGCCCGCGGGGTCGGACCCACAGATACGCAGTATTTT
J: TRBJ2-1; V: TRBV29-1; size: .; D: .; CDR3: CSAWTASYNEQFF; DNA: TGCAGCGCATGGACGGCCTCCTACAATGAGCAGTTCTTC
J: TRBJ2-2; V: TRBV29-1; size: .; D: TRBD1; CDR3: CSASYRGFANSGELFF; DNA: TGCAGCGCAAGCTACAGGGGTTTCGCTAACTCCGGGGAGCTGTTTTTT